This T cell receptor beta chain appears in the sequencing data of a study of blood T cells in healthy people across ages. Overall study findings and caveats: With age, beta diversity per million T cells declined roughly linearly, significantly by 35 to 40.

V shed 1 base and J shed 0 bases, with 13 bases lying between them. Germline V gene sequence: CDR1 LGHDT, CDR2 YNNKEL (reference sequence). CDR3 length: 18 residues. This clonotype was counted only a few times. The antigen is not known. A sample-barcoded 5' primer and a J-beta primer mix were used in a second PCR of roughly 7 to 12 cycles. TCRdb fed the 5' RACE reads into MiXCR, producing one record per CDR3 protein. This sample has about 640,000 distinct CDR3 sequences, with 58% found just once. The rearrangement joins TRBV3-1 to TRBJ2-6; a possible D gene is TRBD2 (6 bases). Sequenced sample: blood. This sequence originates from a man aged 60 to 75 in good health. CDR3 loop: CASSQVWDSYSGANVLTF. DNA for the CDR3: TGTGCCAGCAGCCAAGTTTGGGACTCCTACTCTGGGGCCAACGTCCTGACTTTC.